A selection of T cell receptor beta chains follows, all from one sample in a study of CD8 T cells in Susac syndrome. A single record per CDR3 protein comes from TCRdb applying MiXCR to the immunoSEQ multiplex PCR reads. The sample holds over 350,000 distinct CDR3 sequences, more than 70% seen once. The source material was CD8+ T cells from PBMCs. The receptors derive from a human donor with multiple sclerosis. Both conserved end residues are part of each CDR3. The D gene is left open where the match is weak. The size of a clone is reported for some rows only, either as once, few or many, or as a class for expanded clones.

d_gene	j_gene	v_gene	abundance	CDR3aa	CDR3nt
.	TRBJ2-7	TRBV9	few	CASSVVPGSEQYF	TGTGCCAGCAGCGTAGTCCCAGGGTCTGAGCAGTACTTC
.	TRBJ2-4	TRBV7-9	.	CASGGILVNIQYF	TGTGCCAGCGGAGGAATCTTGGTGAACATTCAGTACTTC
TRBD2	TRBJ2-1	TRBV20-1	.	CSILAGGPHEQFF	TGCAGTATCCTAGCGGGAGGGCCCCATGAGCAGTTCTTC
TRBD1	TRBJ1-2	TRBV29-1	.	CSVSSMGQGALSDGYTF	TGCAGCGTTTCCTCTATGGGACAGGGGGCGCTTTCAGATGGCTACACCTTC
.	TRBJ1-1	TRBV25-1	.	CASSVNVGTEAFF	TGTGCCAGCAGTGTAAATGTGGGGACTGAAGCTTTCTTT
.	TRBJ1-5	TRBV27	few	CASSSQGWGNQPQHF	TGTGCCAGCAGTTCGCAGGGATGGGGCAATCAGCCCCAGCATTTT
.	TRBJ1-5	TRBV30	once	CAWSVPFAASNQPQHF	TGTGCCTGGAGTGTACCTTTCGCAGCGAGCAATCAGCCCCAGCATTTT
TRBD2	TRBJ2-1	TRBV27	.	CASSRTTSGIDHEQFF	TGTGCCAGCAGTCGAACCACTAGCGGGATCGACCATGAGCAGTTCTTC
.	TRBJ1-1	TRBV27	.	CASSSAGPNTEAFF	TGTGCCAGCAGTTCCGCGGGACCGAACACTGAAGCTTTCTTT
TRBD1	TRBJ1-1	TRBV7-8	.	CASSSETGAAVFMNTEAFF	TGTGCCAGCAGCTCAGAGACAGGGGCCGCCGTATTTATGAACACTGAAGCTTTCTTT
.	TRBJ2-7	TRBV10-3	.	CAASEGRERVEQYF	TGTGCCGCCTCCGAGGGCAGGGAGCGGGTCGAGCAGTACTTC
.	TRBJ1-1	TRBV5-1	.	CASSLEAREAFF	TGCGCCAGCAGCTTGGAAGCCCGGGAAGCTTTCTTT
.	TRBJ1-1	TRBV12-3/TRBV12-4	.	CASSWAAGRNTEAFF	TGTGCCAGCAGTTGGGCTGCAGGGAGGAACACTGAAGCTTTCTTT
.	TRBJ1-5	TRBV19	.	CASSIDESQPQHF	TGTGCCAGTAGTATTGACGAAAGTCAGCCCCAGCATTTT
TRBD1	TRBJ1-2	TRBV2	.	CAILRDRGFDSRGYTF	TGTGCCATACTTCGGGACAGGGGGTTCGATTCGAGGGGCTACACCTTC
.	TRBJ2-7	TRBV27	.	CASSRTPGTPYEQYF	TGTGCCAGCAGCCGGACCCCCGGGACCCCCTACGAGCAGTACTTC